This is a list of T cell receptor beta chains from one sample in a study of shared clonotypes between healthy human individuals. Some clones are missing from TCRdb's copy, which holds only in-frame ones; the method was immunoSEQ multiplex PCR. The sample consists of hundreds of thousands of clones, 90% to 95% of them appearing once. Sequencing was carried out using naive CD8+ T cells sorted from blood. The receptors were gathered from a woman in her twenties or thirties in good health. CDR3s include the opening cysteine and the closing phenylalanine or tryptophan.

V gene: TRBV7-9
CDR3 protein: CASSDGTEAFF

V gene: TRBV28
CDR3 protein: CASSWIGGSGTGELFF

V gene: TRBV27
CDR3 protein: CASSLQGSYEQYF

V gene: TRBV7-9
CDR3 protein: CASSFGGGYTF

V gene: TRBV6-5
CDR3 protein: CASKPGRGPYEQYF

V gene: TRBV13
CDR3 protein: CASSPGVAYEQYF

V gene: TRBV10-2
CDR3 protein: CASRLAGDNEQFF

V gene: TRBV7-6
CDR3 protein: CASSLEASGYNEQFF

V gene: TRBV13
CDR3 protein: CASSFGASEQETQYF

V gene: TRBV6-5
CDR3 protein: CASSNGETQYF

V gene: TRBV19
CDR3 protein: CASSPGQGSSYEQYF

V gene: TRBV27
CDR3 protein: CASAKAGYYEQYF

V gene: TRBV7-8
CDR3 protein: CASSISGAPYEQYF

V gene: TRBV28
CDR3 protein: CASSFERGNQPQHF

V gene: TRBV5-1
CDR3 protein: CASSYDLNYGYTF

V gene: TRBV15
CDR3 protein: CATSGLGENEQFF

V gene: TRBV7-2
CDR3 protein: CASKATAYSNQPQHF

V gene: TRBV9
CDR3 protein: CASSVGLGSYEQYF

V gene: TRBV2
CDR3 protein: CASSEYIAGESEQYF

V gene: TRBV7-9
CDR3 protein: CASSFPAYDEQFF

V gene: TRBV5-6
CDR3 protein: CASSLSWSNYGYTF

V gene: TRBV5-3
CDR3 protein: CARSLAGNSNQPQHF

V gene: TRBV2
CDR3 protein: CASRGTSGRSTYEQYF

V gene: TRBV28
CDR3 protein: CASMWDRGRSGNTIYF

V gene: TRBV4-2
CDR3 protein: CASSPPGRSTDTQYF

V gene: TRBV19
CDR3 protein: CASSLEREGLEQYF

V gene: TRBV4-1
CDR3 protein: CASSQEVGSGSYEQYF

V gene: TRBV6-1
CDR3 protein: CASSAIRGSPKNIQYF

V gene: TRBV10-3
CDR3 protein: CAISVPGLAASYSSNEQFF

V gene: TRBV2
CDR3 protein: CASSEEDPSTDTQYF

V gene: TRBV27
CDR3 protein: CASSPGAIGYGYTF

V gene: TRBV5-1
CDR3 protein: CASSVVPGTGPYEQYF

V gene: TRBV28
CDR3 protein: CASTVDPGTGANYGYTF

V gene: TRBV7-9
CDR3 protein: CASSLAPGARGEYEQYF

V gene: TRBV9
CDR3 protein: CASSFSGPEQFF

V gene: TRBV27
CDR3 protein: CASSFGAGAIGGYTF

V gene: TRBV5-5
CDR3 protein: CASSDLIQRNTDTQYF

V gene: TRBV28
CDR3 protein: CASTDGPGRDEQFF

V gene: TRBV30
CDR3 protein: CAGVEGSDEKLFF

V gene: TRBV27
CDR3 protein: CASSEAGEIYNEQFF